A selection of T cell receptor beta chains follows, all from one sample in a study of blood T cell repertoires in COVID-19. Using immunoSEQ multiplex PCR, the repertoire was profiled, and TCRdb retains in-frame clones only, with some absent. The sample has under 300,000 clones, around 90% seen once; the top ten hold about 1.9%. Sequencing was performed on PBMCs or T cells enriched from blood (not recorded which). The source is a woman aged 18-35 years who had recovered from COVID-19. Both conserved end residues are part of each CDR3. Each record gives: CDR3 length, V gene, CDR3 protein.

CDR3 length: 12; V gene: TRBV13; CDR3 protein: CAASRENTEAFF
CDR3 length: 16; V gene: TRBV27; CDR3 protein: CASRWTGGATNEKLFF
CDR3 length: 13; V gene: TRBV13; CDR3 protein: CASQGQGEDEQFF
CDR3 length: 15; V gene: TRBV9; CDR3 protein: CASSPRLAGPYEQYF
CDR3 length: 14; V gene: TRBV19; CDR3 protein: CASSIGGEFNEQFF
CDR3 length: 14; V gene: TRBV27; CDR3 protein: CASSLSVANYGYTF
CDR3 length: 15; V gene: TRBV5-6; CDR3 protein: CASSLGGQGEDEQYF
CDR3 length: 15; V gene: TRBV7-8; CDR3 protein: CASSEQGQRTETQYF
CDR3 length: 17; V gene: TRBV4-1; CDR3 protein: CASVSGTSGRATDTQYF
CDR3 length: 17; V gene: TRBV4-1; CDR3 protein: CASSPTGGRSSHQPQHF
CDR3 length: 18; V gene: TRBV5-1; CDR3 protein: CASSLLISRDRAIDEQFF
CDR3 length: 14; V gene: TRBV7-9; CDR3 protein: CASSTGQGGYGYTF
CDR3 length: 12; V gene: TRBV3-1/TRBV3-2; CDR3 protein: CASSQPREGYTF
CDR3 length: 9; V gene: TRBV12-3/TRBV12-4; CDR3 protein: CASGRPQHF
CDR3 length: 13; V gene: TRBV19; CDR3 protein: CASSNRAQETQYF
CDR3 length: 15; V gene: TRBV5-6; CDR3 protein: CASSFYRGHTGELFF
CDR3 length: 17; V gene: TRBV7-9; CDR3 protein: CASSPRTSGTTYNEQFF
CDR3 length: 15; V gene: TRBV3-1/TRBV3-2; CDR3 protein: CASRLTGAPAGELFF
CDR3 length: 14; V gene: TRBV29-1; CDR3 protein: CSGGDILSSYGYTF
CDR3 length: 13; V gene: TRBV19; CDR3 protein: CASIGQGSEKLFF
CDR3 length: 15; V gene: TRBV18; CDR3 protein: CASSPSNRPNEKLFF
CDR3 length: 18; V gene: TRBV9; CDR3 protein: CASSAGTSGGGPQETQYF
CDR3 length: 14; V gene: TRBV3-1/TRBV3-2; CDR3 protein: CASSQGVGGSPLHF
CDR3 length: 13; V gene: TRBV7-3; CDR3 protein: CASSLISDREAFF
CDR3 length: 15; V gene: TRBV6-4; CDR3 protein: CASSSTSGSTDTQYF
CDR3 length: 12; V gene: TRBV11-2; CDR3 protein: CASSSYTDEAFF
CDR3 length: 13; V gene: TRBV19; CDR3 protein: CASSPQVNQPQHF
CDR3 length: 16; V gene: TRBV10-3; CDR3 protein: CAISESNRGAVYGYTF
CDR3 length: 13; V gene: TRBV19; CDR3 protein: CASSAGLKYGYTF
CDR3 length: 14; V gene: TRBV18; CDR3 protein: CASSLEASPYGYTF
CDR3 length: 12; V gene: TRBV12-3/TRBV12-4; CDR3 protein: CASSQTKGLNTF
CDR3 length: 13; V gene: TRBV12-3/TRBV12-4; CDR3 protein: CASSFQSDYGYTF
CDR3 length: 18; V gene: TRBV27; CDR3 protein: CASLTIGTRDHAYNEQFF
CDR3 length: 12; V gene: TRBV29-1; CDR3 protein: CSVGQGTDTQYF
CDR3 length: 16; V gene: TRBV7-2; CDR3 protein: CASSGQQGARTGELFF
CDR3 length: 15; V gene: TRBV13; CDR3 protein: CASSLGREGAGELFF
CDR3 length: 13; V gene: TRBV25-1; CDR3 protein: CASSHQGAGGYTF
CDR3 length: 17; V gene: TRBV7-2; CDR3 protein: CASSPRGAGTSDNEQFF
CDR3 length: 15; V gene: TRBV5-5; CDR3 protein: CASSLQGYSNQPQHF
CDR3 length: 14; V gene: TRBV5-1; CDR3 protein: CASSQAQGPTEAFF
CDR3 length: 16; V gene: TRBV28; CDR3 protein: CASSYTPDRKQETQYF
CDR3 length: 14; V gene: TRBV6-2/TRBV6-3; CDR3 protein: CASSYTLDGRLEYF
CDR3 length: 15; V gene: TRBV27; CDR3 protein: CASSLKRLGSYEQYF
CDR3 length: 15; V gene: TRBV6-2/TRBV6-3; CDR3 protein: CASRPSGGRTGELFF
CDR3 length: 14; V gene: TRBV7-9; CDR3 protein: CASSLDRYTDTQYF
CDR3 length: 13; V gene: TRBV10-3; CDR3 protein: CAISRTGAYEQYF
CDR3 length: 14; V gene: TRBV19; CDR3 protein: CASSLKTLDNEQFF
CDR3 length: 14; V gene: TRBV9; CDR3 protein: CASSPHAGQETQYF
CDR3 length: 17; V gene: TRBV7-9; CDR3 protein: CASSHRGRGLRNGTQYF
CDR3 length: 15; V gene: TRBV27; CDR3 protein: CASSRRPEASYEQYF
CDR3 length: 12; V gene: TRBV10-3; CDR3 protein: CAISEGEDRSFW
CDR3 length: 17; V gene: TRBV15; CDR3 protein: CATSSYSGGTGTDTQYF
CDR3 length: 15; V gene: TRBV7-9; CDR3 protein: CASSLGQGARYGYTF
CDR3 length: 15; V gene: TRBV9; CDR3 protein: CASSVALTPGNTIYF
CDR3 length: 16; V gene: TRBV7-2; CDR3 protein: CASRLGQELANYGYTF
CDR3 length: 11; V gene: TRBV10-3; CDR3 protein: CAISGGTEAFF
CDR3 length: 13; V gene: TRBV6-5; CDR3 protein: CASRPRVNYGYTF